One T cell receptor (beta chain) is described in this entry. Its matching antigen is unknown. These data come from a study of immune cell composition in non-small cell lung cancer. Whole-study results and caveats: Squamous lung tumours showed higher top 10 clone scores and clonality than adenocarcinomas.

With 4 bases removed from V and 0 bases from J, the gap between germline ends came to 12 bases. Germline CDR1 is MNHEY and CDR2 is SVGAGI. This CDR3 has 15 amino acids. The assay was immunoSEQ multiplex PCR, and TCRdb's table has in-frame clones only and misses some. The table includes roughly 14,000 clones, roughly two thirds detected once. Sequenced input: lung tumor tissue. This chain uses TRBV6-5 with TRBJ1-2; D not resolved. This sequence was found in a human donor with non-small cell lung cancer. In nucleotides, the CDR3 is TGTGCCAGCAGTTCGACATCGCTTGCTAACTATGGCTACACCTTC. It specifies CASSSTSLANYGYTF.